This TCR beta chain stems from a study of blood T cell repertoires in COVID-19. Germline lookup yields CDR1 LNHNV and CDR2 YYDKDF (reference sequence). Germline trimming cut 0 bases from V and 6 bases from J; bases unmatched to any gene: 5. The CDR3 is 15 residues long. Clones were read by immunoSEQ multiplex PCR, and TCRdb kept only the in-frame ones, dropping some. Of some 200,000 clones in the sample, 85% to 90% were seen once. This receptor was taken from a man at least 80 years old with acute or convalescent COVID-19. The source material was peripheral blood. The V call is TRBV15, the J call TRBJ1-5, with 7 bases lining up with TRBD1. The CDR3: CATSRDQTGIQPQHF. CDR3 in DNA: TGTGCCACCAGCAGAGACCAGACAGGGATTCAGCCCCAGCATTTT.